This TCR beta chain was sequenced for a study of cytomegalovirus exposure and HLA in healthy donors. The CDR3 loop spans 13 amino acids. Trimming pared 4 bases from V and 10 bases from J, leaving 16 bases between. Germline values: CDR1 SGDLS, CDR2 YYNGEE. TCRdb's table, derived via immunoSEQ multiplex PCR, lists solely in-frame clones and lacks some. The data hold about 120,000 clones, with over 75% observed a single time. A remark on this clone: Its target is unknown.

Broader study findings: Reportedly, cytomegalovirus status was diagnosed with high sensitivity and specificity. The study labeled about 160 TCR beta chains cytomegalovirus-associated. Confirmation was obtained in vitro that a few CMV-associated chains are specific for CMV antigens.

This sequence originates from a woman aged 18-29 years in good health and CMV-seropositive. The rearrangement joins TRBV9 to TRBJ2-3; D is perhaps TRBD1 (5 bases). The sample comprised PBMCs. The chain's CDR3 is CASSPRTIRAQYF. CDR3 nucleotides: TGTGCCAGCAGCCCCCGGACAATACGAGCGCAGTATTTT.